This T cell receptor beta chain was sequenced during a study of human T cells and chemical hapten exposure. There are 15 residues in the CDR3. Germline loops: CDR1 MGHRA, CDR2 YSYEKL. V dropped 2 bases and J dropped 0 bases, with 8 bases sitting between them. A single record per CDR3 protein comes from TCRdb applying MiXCR to the RACE reads. The sample has about 110,000 distinct CDR3 sequences, 12% seen once; the top ten hold around 1.7%. Time point: pre-sensitization, week 0. Treatment given: therapeutic diphenylcyclopropenone sensitization with weekly scalp DPC. This material consisted of whole blood, taken in connection with sensitization to the hapten diphenylcyclopropenone (DPC). The V call is TRBV4-1, the J call TRBJ2-1, with D hard to call. This clonotype was sampled from a woman aged 45-65 years with alopecia areata. Some clones in this sample may be carry-over from other donors' samples. The CDR3 DNA reads as TGCGCCAGCAGCCAATACATGAGCTCCTACAATGAGCAGTTCTTC. Its translation is CASSQYMSSYNEQFF.